This T cell receptor (beta chain) was identified during a study of cytomegalovirus exposure and HLA in healthy donors. Study at large: Of all 400 or so donors who were genotyped, around 79% belonged to the Caucasian-associated ancestry cluster.

Germline V gene lookup returns CDR1 MDHEN and CDR2 SYDVKM. The J segment lost 2 bases and the V segment lost 3 bases, leaving 6 bases of the junction unmatched. CDR3 length equals 16 residues. Researchers ran the PCR with 60 Vbeta and 13 Jbeta primers. The method was immunoSEQ multiplex PCR; TCRdb's version includes in-frame clones alone and lacks a portion of them. Of 50,000 to 65,000 clones listed, about four fifths are singletons. Sequencing was done on a sample of PBMCs. This chain uses TRBV28 with TRBJ2-5; 10 bases are shared with TRBD2. This receptor was identified in a woman between 18 and 29 years old in good health and CMV-seronegative. The CDR3 loop is CASSLGGTSAQETQYF. CDR3 DNA: TGTGCCAGCAGTTTGGGGGGGACTAGCGCGCAAGAGACCCAGTACTTC.